What follows are 19 T cell receptor beta chains derived from one specimen sequenced in a study of cytomegalovirus exposure and HLA in healthy donors. This table comes from immunoSEQ multiplex PCR, and its TCRdb copy is limited to in-frame clones, with some not included. Among over 100,000 clones, more than 70% were seen once, and the ten largest hold roughly 2.1%. Sequencing was carried out using PBMCs. The receptors here all came from a woman in her late teens or twenties in good health and CMV-seronegative.

This clone was observed at least ten times. This chain links TRBV6-1 with TRBJ1-2; D is possibly TRBD1 (5 bases). Deletions cut 2 bases from V and 4 bases from J, with 14 bases between. This CDR3 is 15 amino acids long. From germline, CDR1 is MNHNS and CDR2 SASEGT. CDR3 residues: CASSELETASYGYTF. In DNA form, the CDR3 reads TGTGCCAGCAGTGAATTGGAGACAGCGTCCTATGGCTACACCTTC.

The chain couples TRBV7-2 to TRBJ2-7; 10 nucleotides agree with TRBD1. The germline gives CDR1 SGHTA, CDR2 FQGNSA. The CDR3 has 15 residues. V trimming: 5 bases; J trimming: 5 bases; junction bases outside the gene matches: 9. CDR3 sequence: CASSPRRTGGDEQYF. CDR3 bases: TGTGCCAGCAGCCCACGAAGGACAGGGGGTGACGAGCAGTACTTC.

The rearrangement joins TRBV18 to TRBJ1-1, with TRBD1 matching over 7 bases. CDR1 and CDR2 from the germline V gene are KGHSH and LQKENI. The CDR3 has 12 amino acids. V was pared by 4 bases and J by 10 bases, with 6 bases of the junction left unmatched. In DNA, the CDR3 is TGTGCCAGCTCACTAATACAGGGGACAGCTTTCTTT. Translating it yields CASSLIQGTAFF.

The chain joins TRBV7-2 to TRBJ2-1; 11 positions agree with TRBD2. The V segment lost 7 bases and the J segment 7 bases; nucleotides outside the gene matches: 9. In germline, CDR1 is SGHTA, CDR2 FQGNSA. This CDR3 is built from 15 residues. Written as DNA, the CDR3 is TGTGCCAGCAATTTAGCGGGAGGGCCAGTTAATGAGCAGTTCTTC. This sequence encodes CASNLAGGPVNEQFF.

The chain carries TRBV7-3 and TRBJ2-5; D is unclear. V was trimmed by 1 base and J by 1 base, leaving 4 bases between them. Germline V gene sequence: CDR1 SGHTA, CDR2 FQGTGA. The CDR3 sequence is 13 residues long. The CDR3, as DNA: TGTGCCAGCAGCTTAAGGGCCCAAGAGACCCAGTACTTC. Encoded protein: CASSLRAQETQYF.

The chain combines TRBV5-6 with TRBJ2-5; a weak D match, TRBD2 (6 bases). The germline V gene encodes CDR1 SGHDT and CDR2 YYEEEE. The CDR3 extends over 15 amino acids. Trimming pared 4 bases from V and 2 bases from J, leaving 15 bases between. CDR3 nucleotides: TGTGCCAGCAGCCAGGGCTGGGGGGTTCAAGAGACCCAGTACTTC. Its translation is CASSQGWGVQETQYF. Supplemented by reference TRBV5-6 and TRBJ2-5, the full variable domain reads DAGVTQSPTHLIKTRGQQVTLRCSPKSGHDTVSWYQQALGQGPQFIFQYYEEEERQRGNFPDRFSGHQFPNYSSELNVNALLLGDSALYLCASSQGWGVQETQYFGPGTRLLVL.

CDR3 region: CASSLSEGEKLFF. The DNA of the CDR3 is TGCGCCAGCAGCCTGTCGGAGGGGGAAAAACTGTTTTTT. The V and J genes are TRBV5-1 and TRBJ1-4; tentative D call: TRBD1 (5 bases). CDR3 size: 13 residues. Germline V gene data show CDR1 as SGHRS and CDR2 as YFSETQ. Trimming pared 4 bases from V and 8 bases from J, leaving 12 bases between.

The chain has TRBV7-2 and TRBJ2-7; 9 bases line up with TRBD1. Trimming removed 2 bases from V and 3 bases from J; junction bases left unmatched: 11. The CDR3 is made up of 17 amino acids. Germline V gene data show CDR1 as SGHTA and CDR2 as FQGNSA. CDR3 coding DNA: TGTGCCAGCAGCTTATATCTGACAGGGGGTGGCATCTACGAGCAGTACTTC. Its translation: CASSLYLTGGGIYEQYF.

The chain couples TRBV6-6 to TRBJ2-2, with a tentative D call TRBD1 (5 bases). Looked up from germline, CDR1 is MNHNY and CDR2 is SVGAGI (reference sequence). There are 14 residues in the CDR3. Trimming removed 6 bases from V and 4 bases from J, with 12 bases in between. CDR3 coding DNA: TGTGCCAGCAGGGAGCAGGGATCCACCGGGGAGCTGTTTTTT. Its translation is CASREQGSTGELFF.

The V call is TRBV28, the J call TRBJ1-2; D is unresolved. V was clipped by 5 bases and J by 2 bases, with 15 bases between them. The germline gives CDR1 MDHEN, CDR2 SYDVKM. The CDR3 has 15 amino acids. CDR3 DNA sequence: TGTGCCAGCAGTGAGGGCGGCGGGTTAAACTATGGCTACACCTTC. Its translation: CASSEGGGLNYGYTF.

V gene TRBV4-3 combines with J gene TRBJ2-3; unclear D gene. This CDR3 is built from 14 residues. CDR1 is LGHNA and CDR2 is YSLEER in the germline V gene. V shed 1 base and J shed 1 base, with 6 bases lying between them. CDR3 region: CASSQGTGTDTQYF. As DNA, the CDR3 is TGCGCCAGCAGCCAAGGAACAGGCACAGATACGCAGTATTTT.

J is TRBJ2-1 and V is TRBV6-1, with 9 bases fitting TRBD1. The CDR3 sequence is 13 residues long. Trimming at V came to 6 bases and at J to 6 bases, leaving 3 bases not matched to a gene. Looked up from germline, CDR1 is MNHNS and CDR2 is SASEGT. Here the CDR3 DNA reads TGTGCCAGCAGAGGGACAGGGTTCAATGAGCAGTTCTTC. The encoded protein is CASRGTGFNEQFF.

This chain uses TRBV28 with TRBJ2-7; TRBD1 might be the D (6 bases). V was trimmed by 3 bases and J by 5 bases, leaving 17 bases between them. The V gene's germline CDR1 is MDHEN and CDR2 SYDVKM. This CDR3 has 15 amino acids. This CDR3 reads CASSFPPTGSHEQYF. The CDR3 DNA is TGTGCCAGCAGTTTTCCGCCTACAGGGTCCCACGAGCAGTACTTC.

This clone came up once. The chain employs TRBV6-5 and TRBJ2-7; 8 nucleotides match TRBD1. Germline trimming cut 0 bases from V and 2 bases from J; bases unmatched to any gene: 6. Germline assignment: CDR1 MNHEY and CDR2 SVGAGI. The CDR3 contains 16 residues. The CDR3 region is CASSYSRDRGAYEQYF. The CDR3 nucleotides are TGTGCCAGCAGTTACTCGAGAGACAGGGGTGCCTACGAGCAGTACTTC.

The rearrangement uses TRBV28 and TRBJ2-1; 9 bases agree with TRBD2. The J segment lost 2 bases and the V segment lost 2 bases, leaving 1 base of the junction unmatched. Germline V gene lookup returns CDR1 MDHEN and CDR2 SYDVKM. This CDR3 is 15 amino acids long. The CDR3 spells CASSLIAGAYNEQFF. In nucleotides, the CDR3 is TGTGCCAGCAGTTTAATAGCGGGGGCCTACAATGAGCAGTTCTTC.

This chain links TRBV7-9 with TRBJ1-4, with 8 bases aligning to TRBD1. With V trimmed by 5 bases and J by 5 bases, 7 bases remained unmatched. The CDR3 consists of 15 residues. The germline V gene encodes CDR1 SEHNR and CDR2 FQNEAQ (reference sequence). CDR3 bases: TGTGCCAGCAGCCCACAGGGGGGGACAAATGAAAAACTGTTTTTT. Translating gives CASSPQGGTNEKLFF.

The sample holds a few counts of this clone. The chain uses TRBV27 and TRBJ1-2; 7 bases align to TRBD1. Germline lookup yields CDR1 MNHEY and CDR2 SMNVEV (reference sequence). The V and J ends lost 1 base and 8 bases, in that order; junction bases with no gene match: 4. The CDR3 runs 13 residues. CDR3 amino acids: CASSLWTGDGYTF. CDR3 bases: TGTGCCAGCAGTTTATGGACAGGAGACGGCTACACCTTC.

The J gene is TRBJ1-2, the V gene TRBV18; D unclear. This CDR3 is built from 12 residues. Deletions cut 6 bases from V and 4 bases from J, with 9 bases between. CDR1 is KGHSH, CDR2 LQKENI, per germline. Here the CDR3 reads CASSPRIYGYTF. The CDR3 DNA reads as TGTGCCAGCTCCCCGAGGATCTATGGCTACACCTTC. Complete variable domain (other parts from reference TRBV18 and TRBJ1-2): NAGVMQNPRHLVRRRGQEARLRCSPMKGHSHVYWYRQLPEEGLKFMVYLQKENIIDESGMPKERFSAEFPKEGPSILRIQQVVRGDSAAYFCASSPRIYGYTFGSGTRLTVV.

This clone was detected only once. V usage is TRBV11-3 and J usage is TRBJ2-1; possible D gene TRBD2, 6 bases. The length of the CDR3 is 15 residues. V was shortened by 1 base and J by 3 bases, with 10 bases between the two germline ends. CDR1 SGHNT and CDR2 YENEEA come from the germline V gene. CDR3 sequence: CASSLATGGYNEQFF. CDR3 bases: TGTGCCAGCAGCTTAGCTACCGGGGGCTACAATGAGCAGTTCTTC.